This note documents a single T cell receptor beta chain sequence. Data came from immunoSEQ multiplex PCR; TCRdb stores just in-frame clones and leaves some out. The table shows more than 130,000 clones, with 84% occurring only once. The source of the sample is a study of blood T cell repertoires in COVID-19. Study-level background: The study drew acute and convalescent COVID-19 samples from the United States, Italy and Spain. T cells, B-cell-depleted T cells, or PBMCs provided the cDNA or gDNA that served as material.

This CDR3 is built from 12 residues. CDR1 and CDR2 from the germline V gene are SQVTM and ANQGSEA. V was trimmed by 8 bases and J by 8 bases, leaving 18 bases between them. The sequence was collected from a human donor in a cohort sampled during active COVID-19. The rearrangement links TRBV29-1 to TRBJ1-2, with a possible D match to TRBD1 (5 bases). Sequencing used peripheral blood. CDR3 coding DNA: TGCAGCTCCGCGGGCTTGCGGGACGGCTACACCTTC. This codes for CSSAGLRDGYTF.